These 26 T cell receptor beta chains share one sample of origin, sequenced in a study of post-analysis software for immune sequencing data. Whole-study findings and limits: Relative to controls, patients had five TRBV segments at higher frequency, with TRBV5-6, TRBV5-1 and TRBV20-1 among these.

The library was made from cDNA and included unique molecular identifiers. TCRdb re-called the PCR reads through MiXCR, storing one row per CDR3 protein. The sample shows a few hundred thousand distinct CDR3 sequences, roughly 36% of them seen only once. These TCRs' antigens remain unknown. Sample: blood. Receptors were obtained from a girl under 18 with multiple sclerosis.

The table lists this clonotype with a few counts. The chain is built from TRBV25-1 and TRBJ2-6; D is undetermined. Germline loops: CDR1 MGHDK, CDR2 SYGVNS. The CDR3 is made up of 14 amino acids. Trimming took 5 bases from V and 0 from J, leaving 5 bases between them. CDR3 in DNA: TGTGCCAGCAGTCCCGGCTCTGGGGCCAACGTCCTGACTTTC. It is translated as CASSPGSGANVLTF.

V and J are TRBV5-1 and TRBJ2-1; TRBD1 is a possible D gene (6 bases). V gave up 4 bases and J gave up 1 base, with 15 bases separating them. CDR1 and CDR2 from the germline V gene are SGHRS and YFSETQ. The CDR3 loop spans 16 amino acids. CDR3 amino acids: CASSASRGLSYNEQFF. The CDR3 nucleotides read TGCGCCAGCAGCGCCTCCAGGGGCCTGTCCTACAATGAGCAGTTCTTC.

This clonotype was seen just once. The V and J genes are TRBV3-1 and TRBJ1-1; no clear D gene. Germline-derived CDR1 and CDR2 are LGHDT and YNNKEL (reference sequence). The CDR3 extends over 18 amino acids. Trimming cost V 1 base and J 0 bases, with 18 bases left between them. DNA of the CDR3: TGTGCCAGCAGCCAAGTGTCCCCTGGGTTGAGCATGAACACTGAAGCTTTCTTT. This codes for CASSQVSPGLSMNTEAFF.

This clonotype turned up a few times. The V call is TRBV6-5, the J call TRBJ1-1, with 10 positions matching TRBD1. Germline V CDR1 and CDR2: MNHEY, SVGAGI. V lost 2 bases and J lost 4; bases outside the gene matches: 10. CDR3 size: 17 residues. The CDR3: CASSYVRTTGGATEAFF. CDR3 nucleotides: TGTGCCAGCAGTTACGTCCGGACGACAGGGGGCGCCACTGAAGCTTTCTTT.

V gene TRBV5-1 combines with J gene TRBJ2-7, with a possible D match to TRBD2 (5 bases). This CDR3 is built from 15 residues. Germline loops: CDR1 SGHRS, CDR2 YFSETQ. Trimming took off 4 bases at V and 0 bases at J, with 14 bases between the two ends. This CDR3 is CASSPVAGSSYEQYF. Written as DNA, the CDR3 is TGCGCCAGCAGCCCAGTTGCGGGCAGCTCCTACGAGCAGTACTTC.

This clonotype showed up many times. This sequence joins TRBV3-1 and TRBJ1-2, with D possibly being TRBD1 (6 bases). The CDR3 has 13 amino acids. Germline V gene sequence: CDR1 LGHDT, CDR2 YNNKEL (reference sequence). V lost 4 bases, J lost 8 bases, and 14 bases lay in between. This CDR3 reads CASSLQGLNGYTF. The CDR3 DNA is TGTGCCAGCAGCCTACAGGGCTTAAACGGCTACACCTTC. The full variable domain, rest sourced from reference TRBV3-1 and TRBJ1-2, is DTAVSQTPKYLVTQMGNDKSIKCEQNLGHDTMYWYKQDSKKFLKIMFSYNNKELIINETVPNRFSPKSPDKAHLNLHINSLELGDSAVYFCASSLQGLNGYTFGSGTRLTVV.

In its sample, this clonotype was seen a few times. The chain is built from TRBV6-4 and TRBJ2-1; 7 nucleotides agree with TRBD2. Germline CDR1 MRHNA, CDR2 SNTAGT. The CDR3 sequence is 16 residues long. Trimming cost V 3 bases and J 3 bases; bases outside gene matches: 8. In DNA, the CDR3 is TGTGCCAGCAGTGAGGTCGGTCGGGGGGACTACAATGAGCAGTTCTTC. Translated, it gives CASSEVGRGDYNEQFF.

The J gene is TRBJ1-1, the V gene TRBV14; no clear D. The CDR3 loop spans 16 amino acids. Germline CDR1 and CDR2: SGHDN and FVKESK. V was clipped by 3 bases and J by 0 bases, with 14 bases between them. The CDR3 reads CASSHAPRELNTEAFF. The DNA for the CDR3 is TGTGCCAGCAGCCATGCCCCGAGGGAACTGAACACTGAAGCTTTCTTT.

Only a few counts were recorded for this clonotype. This chain uses TRBV11-2 with TRBJ2-7; the match to TRBD2 covers 10 bases. The germline V gene has CDR1 SGHAT and CDR2 FQNNGV. V was pared by 1 base and J by 2 bases, with 5 bases of the junction left unmatched. This CDR3 is built from 16 residues. Here the CDR3 DNA reads TGTGCCAGCAGCTTAGTCCCTAGCGGGGGTACCTACGAGCAGTACTTC. Encoded protein: CASSLVPSGGTYEQYF.

This clonotype was counted between two and nine times. V gene TRBV5-1 combines with J gene TRBJ2-7, with TRBD2 matching 7 bases. The CDR3 extends over 14 amino acids. The germline CDR1 and CDR2 sequences are SGHRS and YFSETQ. Trimming removed 2 bases from V and 6 bases from J; junction bases left unmatched: 8. The CDR3 region has the DNA TGCGCCAGCAGCTTACCGACTAGCCTTGGCGAGCAGTACTTC. Its protein is CASSLPTSLGEQYF.

The sample holds a few counts of this clonotype. The chain employs TRBV7-2 and TRBJ2-7; D not certain. The CDR3 sequence is 15 residues long. Trimming stripped 2 bases from V and 0 bases from J, with 11 bases between. CDR1 and CDR2 from the germline V gene are SGHTA and FQGNSA. The CDR3 DNA reads as TGTGCCAGCAGCTTACCCCCCACGAGCTCCTACGAGCAGTACTTC. Amino acid sequence: CASSLPPTSSYEQYF.

V gene TRBV6-5 combines with J gene TRBJ1-1, with TRBD1 matching over 7 bases. CDR3 length: 14 residues. Trimming removed 7 bases from V and 4 bases from J; junction bases left unmatched: 9. Germline lookup yields CDR1 MNHEY and CDR2 SVGAGI. The CDR3: CASTRETGLTEAFF. The CDR3 region has the DNA TGTGCCAGCACCCGAGAGACAGGGCTCACTGAAGCTTTCTTT.

Turning to this clonotype: A much larger clone lies one base from this, so it may be a read error. The gene calls are TRBV6-1 and TRBJ2-6; 10 bases match TRBD1. CDR1 and CDR2 (germline): MNHNS, SASEGT. This CDR3 contains 14 residues. CDR3: CASRAGTGANVRTF. DNA for the CDR3: TGTGCCAGCAGGGCCGGGACAGGGGCCAACGTCCGGACTTTC.

V is TRBV9 and J is TRBJ1-4; 8 bases fit TRBD1. Germline trimming cut 3 bases from V and 4 bases from J; bases unmatched to any gene: 2. The V gene's germline CDR1 is SGDLS and CDR2 YYNGEE. The CDR3 extends over 14 amino acids. CDR3 in DNA: TGTGCCAGCAGCGCAGGGGGCGTTAATGAAAAACTGTTTTTT. Encoded protein: CASSAGGVNEKLFF.

The chain links TRBV5-5 to TRBJ1-2, with unresolved D. Germline V gene sequence: CDR1 SGHKS, CDR2 YYEKEE (reference sequence). The V end was cut by 0 bases, the J end by 0 bases, with 18 bases between. This CDR3 comprises 18 residues. CDR3 sequence reads: CASSLERQRVFTNYGYTF. In DNA, the CDR3 is TGTGCCAGCAGCTTGGAGAGGCAGCGGGTTTTTACTAACTATGGCTACACCTTC.

The chain is built from TRBV4-3 and TRBJ2-5, with a weak D call TRBD2 (5 bases). The J call could be wrong; TRBJ2-7 is a better fit for the DNA end. CDR3 length: 15 residues. Germline CDR1 reads LGHNA; CDR2 reads YSLEER. The chain's CDR3 is CASSQDSTFGNEQYF. In DNA, the CDR3 is TGCGCCAGCAGCCAAGATTCGACGTTCGGGAACGAGCAGTACTTC.

The chain has TRBV5-1 and TRBJ2-5; TRBD1 aligns across 7 bases. V lost 3 bases and J lost 1; bases outside the gene matches: 6. The CDR3 has 15 residues. Germline CDR1 SGHRS, CDR2 YFSETQ. The CDR3 nucleotides read TGCGCCAGCAGCTCCGTACCAGGGGGCCAAGAGACCCAGTACTTC. This encodes CASSSVPGGQETQYF. The variable domain in full, completed from reference TRBV5-1 and TRBJ2-5, reads KAGVTQTPRYLIKTRGQQVTLSCSPISGHRSVSWYQQTPGQGLQFLFEYFSETQRNKGNFPGRFSGRQFSNSRSEMNVSTLELGDSALYLCASSSVPGGQETQYFGPGTRLLVL.

The gene calls are TRBV11-2 and TRBJ2-5; a possible D gene is TRBD2 (6 bases). V lost 5 bases, J lost 5 bases, and 9 bases lay in between. The CDR3 totals 12 residues. Germline assignment: CDR1 SGHAT and CDR2 FQNNGV. The CDR3 region is CASSTRGETQYF. Written as DNA, the CDR3 is TGTGCCAGCAGCACTCGGGGGGAGACCCAGTACTTC.

The chain carries TRBV6-6 and TRBJ1-2, with 8 positions matching TRBD1. Losses at the gene ends were 6 bases for V and 7 bases for J; bases not matched to a gene: 7. CDR3 length: 13 residues. Germline V gene lookup returns CDR1 MNHNY and CDR2 SVGAGI (reference sequence). Here the CDR3 reads CASSTRQGIGYTF. CDR3 nucleotides: TGTGCCAGCAGCACGAGACAGGGGATTGGCTACACCTTC.

The chain is built from TRBV6-5 and TRBJ2-1; 12 positions agree with TRBD2. The better agreement between TRBJ2-7 and the DNA end casts doubt on the J call. Germline values: CDR1 MNHEY, CDR2 SVGAGI. The CDR3 is 16 amino acids. The CDR3 nucleotides are TGTGCCAGCAGTTCCCGACTAGCGGGGGAGGTGAATGAGCAGTACTTC. Residues: CASSSRLAGEVNEQYF.

V gene TRBV7-9 combines with J gene TRBJ2-6; TRBD2 might be the D (5 bases). V lost 5 bases, J lost 4 bases, and 12 bases lay in between. The CDR3 spans 15 residues. Germline V lookup: CDR1 SEHNR, CDR2 FQNEAQ (reference sequence). In DNA form, the CDR3 reads TGTGCCAGCAGCCATGGGAGTCCCGGGGCCAACGTCCTGACTTTC. Its protein is CASSHGSPGANVLTF.

This clonotype was seen only a few times. The genes are TRBV6-6 and TRBJ1-1, with 10 positions matching TRBD1. V dropped 2 bases and J dropped 12; count of bases not matched to a gene: 9. This CDR3 is built from 14 residues. Germline loops: CDR1 MNHNY, CDR2 SVGAGI (reference sequence). CDR3 amino acids: CASSYDWGDRGSFF. CDR3 in DNA: TGTGCCAGCAGTTACGATTGGGGGGACAGGGGATCTTTCTTT.

The V and J genes are TRBV10-3 and TRBJ1-6; no definite D call. Germline assignment: CDR1 ENHRY and CDR2 SYGVKD. The CDR3 loop spans 14 amino acids. Trimming took off 6 bases at V and 6 bases at J, with 12 bases between the two ends. The CDR3 DNA reads TGTGCCATCAGCACCATCGACCCTAATTCACCCCTCCACTTT. Protein sequence: CAISTIDPNSPLHF.

CDR3 sequence (DNA): TGTGCCATCGGAGGCGGGGGCACAGATACGCAGTATTTT. Translated, it gives CAIGGGGTDTQYF. The V gene is TRBV7-9, the J gene TRBJ2-3; D is possibly TRBD2 (6 bases). This CDR3 has 13 residues. Per the germline V gene, CDR1 is SEHNR and CDR2 is FQNEAQ (reference sequence). Trimming removed 10 bases from V and 1 base from J, with 12 bases in between.

The CDR3 bases are TGTGCCAGCTCACCAGAGGACCACCTATGGCTACACGGCACCTTC. This gives the protein CASSPEDHLWLHGTF. The chain has TRBV18 and TRBJ1-2; no clear D. Trimming took off 2 bases at V and 13 bases at J, with 23 bases between the two ends. Germline CDR1 reads KGHSH; CDR2 reads LQKENI. The CDR3 spans 15 residues.

The chain joins TRBV20-1 to TRBJ2-3, with D perhaps matching TRBD1 (7 bases). CDR1 DFQATT and CDR2 SNEGSKA come from the germline V gene (reference sequence). This CDR3 is built from 12 residues. Trimming took 3 bases from V and 11 from J, leaving 15 bases between them. CDR3 region: CSASVQGGKQYF. Here the CDR3 DNA reads TGCAGTGCTAGTGTTCAGGGGGGTAAGCAGTATTTT.